The sequence of this T cell receptor (beta chain) was determined in a study of T cells after yellow fever vaccination. Study background: Low-cell-number fractions were prepared with SMART-Seq v4 Ultra Low Input. Study-wide results and caveats: Post-booster samples contained most primary-vaccination clones (approximately 97% CD4, around 88% CD8).

The CDR3 is 12 amino acids. V lost 4 bases and J lost 2, with 8 bases in between. CDR1 and CDR2 from the germline V gene are SQVTM and ANQGSEA. Synthesis of TCR cDNA relied on 5'RACE template switching, which attached a universal primer site and UMIs. From the 5' RACE reads, TCRdb called clonotypes with MiXCR, one entry per CDR3 protein. The sample yields 300,000 to 350,000 distinct CDR3 sequences, around 8.1% seen once. Details on this clonotype: The antigen is not known.

This chain joins TRBV29-1 and TRBJ1-1; D remains unclear. The starting material was PBMCs, obtained about 49 days after the first yellow fever vaccination. The TCR was taken from a man between 18 and 29 years old who received the YFV17D yellow fever vaccine. CDR3 in amino acids: CSVVSGNTEAFF. CDR3 DNA sequence: TGCAGCGTTGTGAGCGGAAACACTGAAGCTTTCTTT.